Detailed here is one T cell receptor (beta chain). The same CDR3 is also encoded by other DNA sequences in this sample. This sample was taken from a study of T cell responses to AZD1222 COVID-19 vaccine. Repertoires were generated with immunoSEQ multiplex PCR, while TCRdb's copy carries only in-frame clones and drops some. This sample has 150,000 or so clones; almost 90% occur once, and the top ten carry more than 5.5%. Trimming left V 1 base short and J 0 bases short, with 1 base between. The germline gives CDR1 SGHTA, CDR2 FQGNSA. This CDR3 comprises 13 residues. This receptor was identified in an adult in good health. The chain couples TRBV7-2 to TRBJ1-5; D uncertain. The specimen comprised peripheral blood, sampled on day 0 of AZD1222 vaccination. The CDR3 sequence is CASSLVSNQPQHF. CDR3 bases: TGTGCCAGCAGCTTAGTTAGCAATCAGCCCCAGCATTTT.